This TCR beta chain originates from a study of graft-versus-host responses after intestinal transplantation (dated by TCRdb to the early 2020s). Regarding the complete study: Multivisceral, liver-intestinal, or isolated intestinal transplants were received by the recipients. Samples from a few later patients were sequenced in-house on an Illumina MiSeq with MiXCR processing rather than by the commercial service. Alloreactive clones were identified by sequencing pre-transplant mixed lymphocyte reaction products and comparing them with unstimulated pre-transplant donor and recipient T cells. Every recipient was given anti-thymocyte globulin induction, followed by around three years of maintenance tacrolimus and steroids. Of the approximately 24 intestinal transplant recipients enrolled in the cohort, one of whom was a retransplant, a few patients without pretransplant specimens were excluded. After intestinal transplantation, graft-versus-host and host-versus-graft alloreactive T cell clones in the graft, circulation and bone marrow were tracked using bulk TCR-beta CDR3 sequencing. Donor T cell macrochimerism was defined as a peak of at least 4% donor T cells among recipient peripheral blood mononuclear cells. Results the study describes overall, beyond this receptor: In patients with donor T cell macrochimerism, the allografts had high GvH to HvG T cell clonal ratios. Peak levels of circulating GvH clones were associated with declines in HvG clones early after transplant. The relatively low number and heterogeneity of intestinal transplant patients limited the conclusions. GvH clones were detected in recipient bone marrow, and some appeared earlier in ileal mucosa or blood, consistent with an intestinal mucosal origin.

The time point label for this specimen denotes: cells obtained before transplantation from donor or recipient. CD3+CD4+ and CD3+CD8+ populations were FACS-sorted from unstimulated pre-transplant donor and recipient cells taken from spleen or lymph nodes. Library preparation was by the immunoSEQ multiplex PCR assay. For most patients, genomic DNA was isolated with the Qiagen DNeasy Blood and Tissue Kit and shipped frozen to Adaptive Biotechnologies for TCR sequencing. Adaptive Biotechnologies carried out high-throughput TCR-beta CDR3 sequencing of genomic DNA for most patients. As for the authors' bioinformatics: Adaptive's ImmunoSEQ software was the source of the TCR sequencing data for roughly 19 patients, while a few other patients were processed with MiXCR and VDJtools. To correct CD4 versus CD8 sorting errors, sequences present in both subsets at a frequency ratio below 5:1 were removed. Because the origin of CDR3 nucleotide sequences shared between donor and recipient could not be assigned, those sequences were removed. To count as alloreactive, a clone needed at least 2-fold expansion over unstimulated cells and a minimum CFSE-low frequency of 0.002% (template counts) or 0.001% (read counts). Mappable clones were those detected in sequenced pre-transplant spleen, lymph node, or MLR CFSE-low populations of the donor or recipient. Cumulative frequency of alloreactive clones was calculated as a percentage of all sequences weighted by copy number. TCRdb re-hosts the immuneACCESS table, in-frame sequences only. Its copies lack some clones; in the studies checked, an unresolved V gene accounts for under half of them, and the cause for the rest is not known. V and J calls and clone size are as listed in that table; D and trimming were resolved from the DNA. The sample data list about 100,000 clones, and about 90% of these were observed just once. The ten largest clonotypes hold 0.85% to 1% of the sample.

Based on the germline V gene, the CDR1 and CDR2 sequences are KGHSH and LQKENI. Taken from cysteine to phenylalanine, the CDR3 has 12 residues. The entry retains the CDR3 DNA only, 36 bases that are in frame from base 1. The V and J ends are trimmed by 11 bases and 0 bases, leaving 9 bases between them. As for this clone: No antigen is known for it. Base-call qualities are not available, and no considerably larger clone is one nucleotide away.

This sequence uses TRBV18 and TRBJ2-3, and TRBD2 may be the D gene, going by 6 matching bases. This clonotype originated in a human donor who was the organ donor for an intestinal transplant. Sequenced here: unstimulated CD4+ T cells sorted from spleen or lymph node cells, sampled before transplant. The CDR3 is CAGAGSTDTQYF. The nucleotide sequence is given as TGTGCCGGGGCGGGAAGCACAGATACGCAGTATTTT. Reference TRBV18 and TRBJ2-3 genes cover what lies past the CDR3, so the full variable domain is NAGVMQNPRHLVRRRGQEARLRCSPMKGHSHVYWYRQLPEEGLKFMVYLQKENIIDESGMPKERFSAEFPKEGPSILRIQQVVRGDSAAYFCAGAGSTDTQYFGPGTRLTVL.